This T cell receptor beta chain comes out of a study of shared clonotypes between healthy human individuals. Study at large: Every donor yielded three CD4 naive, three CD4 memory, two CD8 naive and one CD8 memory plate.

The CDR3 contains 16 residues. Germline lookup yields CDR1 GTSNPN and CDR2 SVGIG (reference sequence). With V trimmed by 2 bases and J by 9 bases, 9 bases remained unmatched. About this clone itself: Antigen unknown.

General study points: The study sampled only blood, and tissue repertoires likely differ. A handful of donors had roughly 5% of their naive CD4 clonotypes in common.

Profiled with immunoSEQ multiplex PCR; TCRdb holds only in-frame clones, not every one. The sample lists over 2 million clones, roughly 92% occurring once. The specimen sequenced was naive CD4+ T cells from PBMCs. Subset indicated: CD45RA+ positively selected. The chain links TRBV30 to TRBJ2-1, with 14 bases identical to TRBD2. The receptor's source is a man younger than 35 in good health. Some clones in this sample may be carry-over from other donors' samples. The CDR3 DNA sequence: TGTGCCTGGAGTTACCGACTAGCGGGAGGGCCTGGTGAGCAGTTCTTC. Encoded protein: CAWSYRLAGGPGEQFF.